This T cell receptor beta chain derives from a study of blood T cell repertoires in COVID-19. Looking at the study overall: Sample material is recorded as cDNA or gDNA derived from T cells, B-cell-depleted T cells, or PBMCs.

The CDR3 is 13 residues long. The V and J ends lost 7 bases and 3 bases, in that order; junction bases with no gene match: 5. The V gene's germline CDR1 is MNHNY and CDR2 SVGAGI (reference sequence). As handled by the study authors: Counts of nucleated cells, estimated from reference gene primer amplification, were obtained. The assay was immunoSEQ multiplex PCR, and TCRdb's table has in-frame clones only and misses some. D and trimming were read from the DNA, whereas the V and J calls and clone size are those reported in that table. Among about 43,000 clones listed, roughly 88% were seen once. This clone has more than one count but fewer than ten.

This TCR came from a man aged 60 to 69 with active COVID-19. V gene TRBV6-6 combines with J gene TRBJ2-7; 8 nucleotides match TRBD1. Material: peripheral blood. The CDR3 loop reads CASTPGTGYEQYF. Written as DNA, the CDR3 is TGTGCCAGCACACCCGGGACAGGCTACGAGCAGTACTTC.